Only one count was recorded for the clone carrying this T cell receptor beta chain. Its target is not known. The sample is drawn from a study of tumor and adjacent non-tumor tissue in lung cancer. Study conclusions and caveats: Higher tumor TCR diversity was associated with shorter survival. Compared with tumor, normal lung showed significantly lower TCR diversity.

This CDR3 spans 16 amino acids. CDR1 is SGHNT and CDR2 is YENEEA in the germline V gene. The template was RNA from unsorted bulk tissue. A modified ARM-PCR protocol with three rounds of nested PCR amplified TCRbeta. In TCRdb, the multiplex PCR reads were re-called with MiXCR into one record per CDR3 protein. Of over 85,000 distinct CDR3 sequences detected, 84% appear once; the ten largest clones hold approximately 22%. The receptor's source is a man in his 70s with non-small cell lung cancer. The V and J genes are TRBV11-3 and TRBJ1-1; 7 nucleotides line up with TRBD1. Sequenced sample: lung tumor tissue. The CDR3 loop reads CDNSLKTGWMNTEAFF. The DNA of the CDR3 is TGTGACAACAGCCTAAAGACAGGGTGGATGAACACTGAAGCTTTCTTT. Filled out from reference TRBV11-3 and TRBJ1-1, the complete variable domain reads EAGVVQSPRYKIIEKKQPVAFWCNPISGHNTLYWYLQNLGQGPELLIRYENEEAVDDSQLPKDRFSAERLKGVDSTLKIQPAELGDSAVYLCDNSLKTGWMNTEAFFGQGTRLTVV.